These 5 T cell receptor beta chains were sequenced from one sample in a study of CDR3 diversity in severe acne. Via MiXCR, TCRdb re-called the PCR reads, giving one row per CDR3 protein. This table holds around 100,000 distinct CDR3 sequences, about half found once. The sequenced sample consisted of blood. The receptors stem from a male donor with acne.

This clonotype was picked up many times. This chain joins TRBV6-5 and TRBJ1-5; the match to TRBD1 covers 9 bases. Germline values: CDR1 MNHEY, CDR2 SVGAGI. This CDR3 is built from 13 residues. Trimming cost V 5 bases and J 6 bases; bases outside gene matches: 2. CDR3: CASSTGGGQPQHF. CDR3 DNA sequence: TGTGCCAGCAGTACAGGGGGCGGTCAGCCCCAGCATTTT.

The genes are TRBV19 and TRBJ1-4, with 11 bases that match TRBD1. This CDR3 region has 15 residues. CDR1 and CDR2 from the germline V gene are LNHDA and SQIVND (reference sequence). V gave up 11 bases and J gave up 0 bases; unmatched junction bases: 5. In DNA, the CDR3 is TGTGCCCTCGGGACAGGGGGTTCAACTAATGAAAAACTGTTTTTT. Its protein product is CALGTGGSTNEKLFF.

The CDR3 coding sequence is TGCGCCAGCAGCTCCCCCCGTAGCGGGGCTCAAGAGACCCAGTACTTC. Protein sequence: CASSSPRSGAQETQYF. The chain uses TRBV5-1 and TRBJ2-5, with 8 bases fitting TRBD2. V lost 3 bases, J lost 2 bases, and 9 bases stayed unmatched. The CDR3 length is 16 residues. Germline V gene lookup returns CDR1 SGHRS and CDR2 YFSETQ.

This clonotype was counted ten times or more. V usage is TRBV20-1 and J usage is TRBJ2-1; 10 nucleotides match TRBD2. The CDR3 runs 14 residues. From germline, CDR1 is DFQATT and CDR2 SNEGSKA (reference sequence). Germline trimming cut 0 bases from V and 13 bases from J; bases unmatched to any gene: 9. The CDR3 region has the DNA TGCAGTGCTAGAGATGTAACTAGCGGGACCTTCCAGTTCTTC. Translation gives CSARDVTSGTFQFF.

For the CDR3, the DNA is TGTGCCAGCAGAGGAGTAGCGGGAGAGACTTTCCACGAGCAGTACTTC. It codes for CASRGVAGETFHEQYF. This chain joins TRBV25-1 and TRBJ2-7; TRBD2 matches 9 bases. The germline gives CDR1 MGHDK, CDR2 SYGVNS. The CDR3 is 16 amino acids. The V gene end was trimmed by 6 bases and the J gene end by 5 bases; junction bases not matched to a gene: 14.